This T cell receptor beta chain was identified during a study of T cells in Graves' hyperthyroidism and ophthalmopathy. Amplified TCR beta CDR3 regions came from RNA transcripts. First-round RT-PCR of the TCR CDR3 relied on the HTBI primer set. TCRdb called the multiplex PCR reads again in MiXCR, with one record for every CDR3 protein. The sample consists of 530,000 or so distinct CDR3 sequences, around 46% of them appearing once. In this sample, this clonotype turned up many times. CDR1 is ENHRY and CDR2 is SYGVKD in the germline V gene. Trimming took off 2 bases at V and 13 bases at J, with 5 bases between the two ends. This CDR3 comprises 10 residues.

The chain is built from TRBV10-3 and TRBJ2-2; D remains ambiguous. Sequencing input: peripheral blood or thyroid tissue (not recorded which). This receptor was identified in a woman between 18 and 30 years old with Graves' hyperthyroidism. As DNA, the CDR3 is TGTGCCATCAGTGAGGGGCGGCTGTTTTTT. It is translated as CAISEGRLFF.